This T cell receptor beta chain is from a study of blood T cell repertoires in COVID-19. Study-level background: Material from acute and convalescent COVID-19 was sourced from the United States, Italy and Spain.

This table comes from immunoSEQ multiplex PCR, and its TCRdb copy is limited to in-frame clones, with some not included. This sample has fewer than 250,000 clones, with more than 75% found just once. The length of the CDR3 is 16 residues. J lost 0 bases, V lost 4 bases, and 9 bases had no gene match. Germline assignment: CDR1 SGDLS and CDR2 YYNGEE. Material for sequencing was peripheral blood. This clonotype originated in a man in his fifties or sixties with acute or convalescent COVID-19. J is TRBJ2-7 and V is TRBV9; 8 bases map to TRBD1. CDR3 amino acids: CASSTRTGHPSYEQYF. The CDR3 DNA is TGTGCCAGCAGCACCCGGACAGGGCATCCCTCCTACGAGCAGTACTTC.